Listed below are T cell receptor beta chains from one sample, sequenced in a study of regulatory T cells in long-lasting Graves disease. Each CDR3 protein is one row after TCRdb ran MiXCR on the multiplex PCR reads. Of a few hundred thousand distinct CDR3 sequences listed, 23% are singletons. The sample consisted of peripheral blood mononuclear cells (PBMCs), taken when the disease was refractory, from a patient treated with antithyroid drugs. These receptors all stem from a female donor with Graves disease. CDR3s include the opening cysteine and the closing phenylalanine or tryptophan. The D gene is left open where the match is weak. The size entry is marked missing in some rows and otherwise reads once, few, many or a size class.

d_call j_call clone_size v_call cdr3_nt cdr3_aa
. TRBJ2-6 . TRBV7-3 TGTGCCAGCAGCTTAAATCTTGGACCTCTAACGCCCTCTGGGGCCAACGTCCTGACTTTC CASSLNLGPLTPSGANVLTF
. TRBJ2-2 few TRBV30 TGTGCCTGGAGGGGTGACTACCGAAACACCGGGGAGCTGTTTTTT CAWRGDYRNTGELFF
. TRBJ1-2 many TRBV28 TGTGCCAGCTGCCTTGCAGTTTCCTATGGCTACACCTTC CASCLAVSYGYTF
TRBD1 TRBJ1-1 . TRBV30 TGTGCCTGGAGTGGGCCCGGGACAGTCGGGACTGAAGCTTTCTTT CAWSGPGTVGTEAFF
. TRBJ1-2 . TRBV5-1 TGCGCCAGCAGCTTGGAAACGGGTCATGGCTACACCTTC CASSLETGHGYTF
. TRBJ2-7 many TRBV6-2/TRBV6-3 TGTGCCAGCAGTCCTACAGGGTACTACGAGCAGTACTTC CASSPTGYYEQYF
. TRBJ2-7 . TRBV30 TGTGCCTGGAGTGTAGGGGCCAACTACGAGCAGTACTTC CAWSVGANYEQYF
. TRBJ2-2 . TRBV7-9 TGTGCCAGCAGCACCCCCCTCGGGACCTTCAACACCGGGGAGCTGTTTTTT CASSTPLGTFNTGELFF
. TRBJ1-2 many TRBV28 TGTGCCACCCTAAACTATGGCTACACCTTC CATLNYGYTF
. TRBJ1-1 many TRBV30 TGTGCCTGGAGTGTACGAGGGGACACTGAAGCTTTCTTT CAWSVRGDTEAFF
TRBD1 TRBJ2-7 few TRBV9 TGTGCCAGCAGCTCCCGGGACAGGGCCTACGAGCAGTACTTC CASSSRDRAYEQYF
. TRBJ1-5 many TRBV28 TGTGCCAGCAGTTCAATCCAGCCCCAGCATTTT CASSSIQPQHF
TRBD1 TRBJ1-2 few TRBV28 TGTGCCAGCCAGGGAGGGGGCGGCTATGGCTACACCTTC CASQGGGGYGYTF
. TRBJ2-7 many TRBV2 TGTGCCAGCAGTTTCGAGGGCTCTTCCTACGAGCAGTACTTC CASSFEGSSYEQYF
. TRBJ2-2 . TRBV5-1 TGCGCCAGCAGCTTGTTAGCCGAAACGAACACCGGGGAGCTGTTTTTT CASSLLAETNTGELFF